This T cell receptor delta chain comes out of a study of Vδ1+ human thymocytes (dated by TCRdb to between 2017 and 2018). Some background on the complete study: As a data resource, the study described the mRNA-level TRG and TRD CDR3 repertoires found in highly purified Vdelta1+ thymocytes taken from young children. The multiplex-based CDR3 amplicon strategy had previously been validated against 5'RACE-based CDR3 amplicon generation methods. Here is what the overall study found, with its caveats: Because unexpected Vdelta2 sequences could lead to misinterpretation of bulk repertoire data, the authors recommended using highly purified populations and single-cell validation. Numerous TRG clonotypes were shared among donors (up to roughly 7x10^3), while TRD repertoires were essentially private (a maximum of about 120 shared). Although sort purity was high, about a fifth of thymic TRD sequences were Vdelta2 (with a few Vdelta3), in contrast to the peripheral blood Vdelta1+ controls. The thymic TRG and TRD repertoires appeared highly polyclonal, with Gaussian CDR3 length distributions, in contrast to the oligoclonal repertoires of peripheral blood. Because no clustering by age or sex was observed, donors were not stratified by these variables in the analyses.

As for this clone: There is no known antigen for this receptor. No base quality information exists; no much larger clone differs at one position.

The CDR3, from cysteine to phenylalanine, totals 24 residues. Kept here is only the CDR3 DNA, which spans 72 bases and is read in frame from base 1. The germline V and J ends show losses of 4 bases and 0 bases respectively, and no gene match explains 27 bases of the junction. Via the germline V gene, CDR1 is TSWWSYY and CDR2 QGS. Thymic samples were depleted of alphabeta T cells, then CD3+ TCRVdelta1+ TCRVdelta2- thymocytes were FACS-sorted. The purity of the sorted Vdelta1+ thymocytes fell between roughly 96% and 99.6%. The thymic specimens were obtained from fewer than 10 paediatric patients, aged about 5 days to 17 months, who were having corrective cardiac surgery. Thymic tissue was dispersed, and mononuclear cells were isolated on a Histopaque-1077 density gradient. For staining, the antibodies used were anti-TCRVdelta1 clone TS8.2, anti-TCRVdelta2 clone B6, anti-CD3 clone HIT3a and anti-TCRalphabeta clone IP26.

RNA extraction was performed with the RNeasy mini kit, and reverse transcription was done with Superscript III. CDR3 amplicons were generated by multiplex PCR with pooled V-gene forward primers and a constant-region reverse primer carrying Illumina adaptor overhangs. Amplicons were gel-purified, then indexed with Nextera index primers over approximately 8 extra PCR cycles and purified with AMPure XP beads. Sequencing of the libraries was done on an Illumina MiSeq using paired-end 250 bp reads, dual indexing and a 20% PhiX spike-in. Per the original workflow: FastQC was used to quality check the reads, while ea-utils fastq-join merged the TRG read pairs. Sequences were annotated with IMGT/HighV-QUEST, keeping only productive sequences with unambiguous V-gene assignment; clonotypes were defined by identical CDR3 sequence. For downstream analysis, the tools were VDJtools 1.1.1, tcR 2.2.3, Treemap and vegan Shannon diversity in R 3.4.4. TCRdb reanalyzed the public reads with the CATT caller, and identical DNA sequences were merged afterwards. What appears here as the V and J calls and clone size reflects TCRdb's work, not the paper's. The sample table contains about 25,000 delta-chain clones; only one count was recorded for about 7.4% of them. 0.8% to 1% of the sample rests with the top ten.

The chain links TRDV1 with TRDJ1, and 12 junctional nucleotides match TRDD3. This TCR derives from a girl less than two years old who had congenital heart surgery. Source material: Vdelta1+ gamma-delta thymocytes from the thymus. The cell subset or site label here, explained by the study, means: FACS-sorted CD3+ TCRalphabeta- TCRVdelta1+ TCRVdelta2- thymocytes. CDR3 loop: CALGGLGPSAILLGDTPYTDKLIF. The nucleotide sequence is given as TGTGCTCTTGGGGGCCTAGGCCCTTCGGCTATTTTACTGGGGGATACCCCATACACCGATAAACTCATCTTT.